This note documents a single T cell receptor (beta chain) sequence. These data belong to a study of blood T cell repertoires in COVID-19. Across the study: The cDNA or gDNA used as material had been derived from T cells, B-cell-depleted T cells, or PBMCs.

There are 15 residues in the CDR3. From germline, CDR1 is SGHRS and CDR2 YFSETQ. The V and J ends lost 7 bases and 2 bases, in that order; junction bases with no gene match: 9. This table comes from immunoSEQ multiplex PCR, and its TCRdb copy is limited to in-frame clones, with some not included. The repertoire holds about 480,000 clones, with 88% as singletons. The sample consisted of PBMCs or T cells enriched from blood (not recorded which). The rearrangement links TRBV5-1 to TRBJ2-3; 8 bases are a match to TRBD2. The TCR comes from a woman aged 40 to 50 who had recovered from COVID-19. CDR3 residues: CASAGGERLTDTQYF. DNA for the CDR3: TGCGCCAGCGCCGGGGGGGAGCGGCTCACAGATACGCAGTATTTT.